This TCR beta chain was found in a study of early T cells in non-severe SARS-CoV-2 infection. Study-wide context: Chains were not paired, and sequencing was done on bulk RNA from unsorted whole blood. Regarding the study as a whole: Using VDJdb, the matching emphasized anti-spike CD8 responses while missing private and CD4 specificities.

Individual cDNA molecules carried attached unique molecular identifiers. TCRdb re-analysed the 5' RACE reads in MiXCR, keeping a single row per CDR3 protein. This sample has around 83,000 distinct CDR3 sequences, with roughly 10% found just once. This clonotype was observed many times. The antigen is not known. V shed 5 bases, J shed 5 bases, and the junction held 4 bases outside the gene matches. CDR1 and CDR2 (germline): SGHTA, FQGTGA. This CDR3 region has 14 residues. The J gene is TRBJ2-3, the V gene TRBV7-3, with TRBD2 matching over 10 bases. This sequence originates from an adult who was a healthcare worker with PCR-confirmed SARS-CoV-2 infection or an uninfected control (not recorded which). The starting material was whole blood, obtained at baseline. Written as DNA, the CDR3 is TGTGCCAGCAGCCCAGGACTAGCGGTAGATACGCAGTATTTT. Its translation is CASSPGLAVDTQYF.